This TCR beta chain was identified during a study of blood T cell repertoires in COVID-19. Study at large: Spain, Italy and the United States supplied samples that represented acute and convalescent COVID-19.

Profiling relied on immunoSEQ multiplex PCR, and the TCRdb table lists in-frame clones only, not all of them. The sample records some 80,000 clones, around four fifths being singletons. The germline V gene encodes CDR1 MDHEN and CDR2 SYDVKM. This CDR3 has 13 amino acids. V lost 8 bases and J lost 8; bases outside the gene matches: 11. This clone was observed a single time. The V gene is TRBV28, the J gene TRBJ1-2; 7 nucleotides line up with TRBD1. The receptor comes from a man older than 75 with active or convalescent COVID-19. Input material: peripheral blood. The CDR3 DNA follows: TGTGCCAGCTTTGAGAGGGGGCGCGGAGGCTACACCTTC. It yields the protein CASFERGRGGYTF.